Below, 25 T cell receptor beta chains from the same sample are listed, as sequenced in a study of naive CD8 T cells in extremely preterm neonates. Measured with immunoSEQ multiplex PCR; TCRdb has only the in-frame clones, and not every one. The sample includes tens of thousands of clones, roughly 88% of them seen just once. Samples were taken at extremely preterm deliveries at about 22-27 weeks of gestation. These receptors are not linked to any known antigen. Study-wide points: Preterm CDR3s were shorter than older groups', with fewer N additions and less trimming.

Source material: naive CD8+ T cells from cord blood. Every receptor here comes from a boy who was born preterm.

The rearrangement joins TRBV27 to TRBJ1-2; TRBD1 matches at 8 bases. Trimming cost V 5 bases and J 7 bases; bases outside gene matches: 6. CDR1 and CDR2 (germline): MNHEY, SMNVEV (reference sequence). This CDR3 has 13 amino acids. The CDR3 DNA reads TGTGCCAGCAGTCCGACAGGGGTGGGTGGCTACACCTTC. Amino acids: CASSPTGVGGYTF.

The chain joins TRBV27 to TRBJ2-1; 10 bases line up with TRBD2. CDR1 is MNHEY, CDR2 SMNVEV, per germline (reference sequence). The CDR3 consists of 13 residues. V lost 6 bases and J lost 6; bases outside the gene matches: 2. DNA of the CDR3: TGTGCCAGCAGGAGCGGGGGGGCCAATGAGCAGTTCTTC. Protein product: CASRSGGANEQFF.

The chain links TRBV5-1 to TRBJ2-1, with D perhaps being TRBD1 or TRBD2 (5 bases each). The CDR3 is 15 amino acids. The V end was cut by 1 base, the J end by 5 bases, with 13 bases between. Germline CDR1 SGHRS, CDR2 YFSETQ. The CDR3 here is CASSLSWGPNNEQFF. The CDR3 coding sequence is TGCGCCAGCAGCTTGTCATGGGGACCAAACAATGAGCAGTTCTTC.

The chain carries TRBV9 and TRBJ1-2; D perhaps matches TRBD1 (5 bases). In germline, CDR1 is SGDLS, CDR2 YYNGEE. This CDR3 contains 12 residues. Trimming pared 5 bases from V and 0 bases from J, leaving 5 bases between. The DNA of the CDR3 is TGTGCCAGCAGGGACACTAACTATGGCTACACCTTC. Its translation is CASRDTNYGYTF.

This sequence joins TRBV9 and TRBJ2-5; 7 bases are a match to TRBD2. The DNA end lines up better with TRBJ2-7; the J call may be wrong. Germline CDR1 SGDLS, CDR2 YYNGEE. The CDR3 has 14 residues. CDR3 bases: TGTGCCAGCAGCGTAGCTAGCGGCTCCTACGAGCAGTACTTC. Amino acids: CASSVASGSYEQYF.

The chain couples TRBV7-3 to TRBJ2-3, with D possibly called TRBD1 or TRBD2 (6 bases each). Germline loops: CDR1 SGHTA, CDR2 FQGTGA. The V gene lost 2 bases and the J gene lost 4 bases, with 7 bases spanning the gap. CDR3 length: 13 amino acids. The CDR3 region has the DNA TGTGCCAGCAGCTTAGGGGGGCCAGATACGCAGTATTTT. The encoded protein is CASSLGGPDTQYF. Complete variable domain (other parts from reference TRBV7-3 and TRBJ2-3): GAGVSQTPSNKVTEKGKYVELRCDPISGHTALYWYRQSLGQGPEFLIYFQGTGAADDSGLPNDRFFAVRPEGSVSTLKIQRTERGDSAVYLCASSLGGPDTQYFGPGTRLTVL.

This CDR3 reads CSIGHNEKLFF. CDR3 DNA: TGCAGCATCGGACATAATGAAAAACTGTTTTTT. J is TRBJ1-4 and V is TRBV29-1; a weak D match, TRBD1 (5 bases). V was cut by 8 bases and J by 4 bases, with 8 bases left in between. Germline lookup yields CDR1 SQVTM and CDR2 ANQGSEA. CDR3 length: 11 residues.

This chain uses TRBV27 with TRBJ2-7, with a tentative D call TRBD1 (6 bases). The CDR3 has 14 amino acids. The germline V and J ends were trimmed by 3 bases and 2 bases, with 11 bases remaining between them. The germline V gene encodes CDR1 MNHEY and CDR2 SMNVEV (reference sequence). DNA for the CDR3: TGTGCCAGCAGTTTGGGGACAAAAACCTACGAGCAGTACTTC. Translation: CASSLGTKTYEQYF.

V is TRBV2 and J is TRBJ2-5; the match to TRBD1 covers 7 bases. The CDR3 loop spans 13 amino acids. Trimming at V came to 3 bases and at J to 2 bases, leaving 0 bases not matched to a gene. Germline V lookup: CDR1 SNHLY, CDR2 FYNNEI. The CDR3 spells CASSDRGQETQYF. The CDR3 DNA sequence: TGTGCCAGCAGTGACAGGGGGCAAGAGACCCAGTACTTC.

The CDR3 DNA reads TGTGCCAGCAGTTTATCCCACTATAGCAATCAGCCCCAGCATTTT. It specifies CASSLSHYSNQPQHF. The V gene is TRBV27, the J gene TRBJ1-5, with D hard to call. The CDR3 is made up of 15 amino acids. Germline V gives CDR1 MNHEY, CDR2 SMNVEV (reference sequence). Trimming took off 0 bases at V and 0 bases at J, with 6 bases between the two ends.

This sequence joins TRBV12-5 and TRBJ2-7, with 8 bases that match TRBD1. The CDR3 covers 14 residues. Germline loops: CDR1 LGHNT, CDR2 FRNRAP. V gave up 3 bases and J gave up 4 bases; unmatched junction bases: 5. CDR3 residues: CASGLGQGFYEQYF. The CDR3 DNA reads as TGTGCTAGTGGTTTAGGACAGGGATTTTACGAGCAGTACTTC.

V is TRBV4-2 and J is TRBJ2-1; 13 nucleotides match TRBD2. The CDR3 consists of 17 residues. Per the germline V gene, CDR1 is LGHNA and CDR2 is YNFKEQ. V lost 1 base to trimming and J lost 5 bases; unmatched junction nucleotides: 5. In DNA form, the CDR3 reads TGTGCCAGCAGCCAAGTACTTGGACTAGCGGGGGACAATGAGCAGTTCTTC. Protein: CASSQVLGLAGDNEQFF.

The chain has TRBV7-9 and TRBJ1-4; no clear D. V was pared by 1 base and J by 0 bases, with 6 bases between. The CDR3 sequence is 15 residues long. CDR1 is SEHNR, CDR2 FQNEAQ, per germline (reference sequence). The CDR3 region is CASSLGGTTNEKLFF. Written as DNA, the CDR3 is TGTGCCAGCAGCTTAGGCGGGACAACTAATGAAAAACTGTTTTTT.

This sequence joins TRBV19 and TRBJ1-1; tentative D call: TRBD1 (6 bases). Germline V gene lookup returns CDR1 LNHDA and CDR2 SQIVND (reference sequence). The length of the CDR3 is 13 residues. The V end was cut by 3 bases, the J end by 6 bases, with 11 bases between. CDR3 sequence: CASSIGGWAEAFF. In DNA, the CDR3 is TGTGCCAGTAGTATTGGGGGCTGGGCTGAAGCTTTCTTT. The whole variable domain, filled in from reference TRBV19 and TRBJ1-1, reads DGGITQSPKYLFRKEGQNVTLSCEQNLNHDAMYWYRQDPGQGLRLIYYSQIVNDFQKGDIAEGYSVSREKKESFPLTVTSAQKNPTAFYLCASSIGGWAEAFFGQGTRLTVV.

The chain employs TRBV6-5 and TRBJ1-5, with no clear D. Germline CDR1 is MNHEY and CDR2 is SVGAGI. CDR3 length: 13 amino acids. V was cut by 2 bases and J by 2 bases, with 4 bases left in between. Here the CDR3 DNA reads TGTGCCAGCAGTTACACAGGCAATCAGCCCCAGCATTTT. This sequence encodes CASSYTGNQPQHF.

This chain links TRBV7-6 with TRBJ2-1; 8 nucleotides line up with TRBD2. Germline CDR1 SGHVS, CDR2 FNYEAQ. After removal of 3 bases from V and 6 bases from J, the junction contained 4 bases not matched to a gene. This CDR3 has 14 amino acids. Here the CDR3 DNA reads TGTGCCAGCAGCTTGAGCGGGGGCTTCAATGAGCAGTTCTTC. As protein: CASSLSGGFNEQFF.

The chain links TRBV5-1 to TRBJ2-5; TRBD2 matches 7 bases. The CDR3 is 16 amino acids. With V trimmed by 2 bases and J by 1 base, 8 bases remained unmatched. Germline lookup yields CDR1 SGHRS and CDR2 YFSETQ. The CDR3 DNA reads as TGCGCCAGCAGCTTACTAGCGACATGGAGCCAAGAGACCCAGTACTTC. The encoded protein is CASSLLATWSQETQYF.

The gene calls are TRBV27 and TRBJ1-2, with D possibly TRBD1 on 5 matching bases. The V and J ends lost 8 bases and 6 bases respectively, with 10 bases between them. The germline CDR1 and CDR2 sequences are MNHEY and SMNVEV (reference sequence). The CDR3 is 11 residues long. The CDR3 here is CASGGGNGYTF. The CDR3 region has the DNA TGTGCCAGCGGGGGAGGGAATGGCTACACCTTC.

The chain employs TRBV9 and TRBJ2-3; 15 bases are a match to TRBD2. The CDR3 length is 15 residues. CDR1 and CDR2 (germline): SGDLS, YYNGEE. The trim removed 3 bases at V and 7 bases at J, leaving 3 bases unmatched. The CDR3: CASSGTSGGAYTQYF. Written as DNA, the CDR3 is TGTGCCAGCAGCGGGACTAGCGGGGGGGCCTATACGCAGTATTTT. Filled out from reference TRBV9 and TRBJ2-3, the complete variable domain reads DSGVTQTPKHLITATGQRVTLRCSPRSGDLSVYWYQQSLDQGLQFLIQYYNGEERAKGNILERFSAQQFPDLHSELNLSSLELGDSALYFCASSGTSGGAYTQYFGPGTRLTVL.

Notes on this clone: Other DNA variants within this sample encode the same CDR3. This rearrangement joins TRBV7-3 to TRBJ1-1, with D tentatively TRBD1 (5 bases). Germline V CDR1 and CDR2: SGHTA, FQGTGA. This CDR3 spans 13 amino acids. Between the trimmed V and J ends, which lost 2 bases and 1 base, there was a span of 5 bases. The CDR3 spells CASSLQGNTEAFF. Written as DNA, the CDR3 is TGTGCCAGCAGCTTACAGGGGAACACTGAAGCTTTCTTT.

This clone occurred once. The chain joins TRBV10-3 to TRBJ2-1; 8 bases map to TRBD2. This CDR3 region has 14 residues. Germline CDR1 is ENHRY and CDR2 is SYGVKD. The ends lost 3 bases at V and 2 bases at J; junction bases unmatched: 0. CDR3 protein: CAISDGGAYNEQFF. CDR3 nucleotides: TGTGCCATCAGTGACGGGGGGGCCTACAATGAGCAGTTCTTC.

This chain connects TRBV6-6 to TRBJ2-5; 13 bases are a match to TRBD2. Germline loops: CDR1 MNHNY, CDR2 SVGAGI (reference sequence). The CDR3 runs 15 residues. The J segment lost 3 bases and the V segment lost 2 bases, leaving 0 bases of the junction unmatched. DNA for the CDR3: TGTGCCAGCAGTTACACTAGCGGGGGGGAAGAGACCCAGTACTTC. Protein: CASSYTSGGEETQYF.

V and J are TRBV13 and TRBJ1-1, with D hard to call. V lost 2 bases and J 2 bases, leaving 9 bases between the germline ends. This CDR3 region has 14 residues. Germline lookup yields CDR1 PRHDT and CDR2 FYEKMQ (reference sequence). The CDR3 DNA is TGTGCCAGCAGCTTACGGACTTCCAACACTGAAGCTTTCTTT. It is translated as CASSLRTSNTEAFF.

The rearrangement joins TRBV7-3 to TRBJ2-1; D uncertain. The CDR3 consists of 12 residues. The germline CDR1 and CDR2 sequences are SGHTA and FQGTGA. The ends were cut back, 5 bases at V and 3 bases at J, with 5 bases in the middle. DNA for the CDR3: TGTGCCAGCAGCCCGGACTACAATGAGCAGTTCTTC. Protein sequence: CASSPDYNEQFF.

The chain has TRBV7-9 and TRBJ1-4; 9 bases align to TRBD1. The CDR3 runs to 13 residues. The germline gives CDR1 SEHNR, CDR2 FQNEAQ (reference sequence). J gave up 7 bases and V 4 bases, and 1 base lay outside the gene matches. The CDR3 region has the DNA TGTGCCAGCAGCTCGGGACAGGGTGAAAAACTGTTTTTT. Translated, it gives CASSSGQGEKLFF.